The sequence of this T cell receptor beta chain was determined in a study of regulatory T cells in long-lasting Graves disease. Findings of the study overall: A greater number of public clonotypes (over 2,500) was shared by persistent patients than by new patients (about 960).

Sample time point: newly diagnosed GD, antithyroid drugs for less than 3 months. The TCR library was made from RNA that had been extracted from PBMCs in TRIzol. CDR3-region Arm-PCR and iRepertoire HTBI primers produced the TCR beta libraries. One entry per CDR3 protein, called by TCRdb with MiXCR from the multiplex PCR reads. The sample holds some 560,000 distinct CDR3 sequences; about 15% are singletons and the top ten take just under 25%. The CDR3 loop spans 16 amino acids. Trimming removed 0 bases from V and 5 bases from J, with 16 bases in between. The germline gives CDR1 SGHVS, CDR2 FNYEAQ. This clonotype was observed a handful of times. As yet, its antigen is unknown. The sample was also linked to a second study, of T cells in Graves' hyperthyroidism and ophthalmopathy.

The sequence was obtained from a woman aged 35-65 years with Graves disease. Sequenced here: peripheral blood mononuclear cells (PBMCs), sampled at new diagnosis, from a patient treated with antithyroid drugs. The rearrangement joins TRBV7-6 to TRBJ1-2; the D gene is possibly TRBD1 (5 bases). The CDR3 bases are TGTGCCAGCAGCTTAGCCGAGGGACTGGAGCCGTATGGCTACACCTTC. Encoded protein: CASSLAEGLEPYGYTF.